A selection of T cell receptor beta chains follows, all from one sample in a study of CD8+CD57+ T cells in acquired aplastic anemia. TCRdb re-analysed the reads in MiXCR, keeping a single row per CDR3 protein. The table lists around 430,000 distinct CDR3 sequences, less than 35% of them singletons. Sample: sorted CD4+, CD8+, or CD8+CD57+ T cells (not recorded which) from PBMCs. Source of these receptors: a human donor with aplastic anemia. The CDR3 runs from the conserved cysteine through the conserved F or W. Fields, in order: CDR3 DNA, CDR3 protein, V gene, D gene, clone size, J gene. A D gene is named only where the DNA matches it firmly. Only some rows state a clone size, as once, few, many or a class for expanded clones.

CDR3nt: TGCAGTGCTAGCCTTGGGACCTACACTGAAGCTTTCTTT; CDR3aa: CSASLGTYTEAFF; v_gene: TRBV20-1; d_gene: -; abundance: -; j_gene: TRBJ1-1
CDR3nt: TGCGCCAGCAGCCAAGCCATGACTAGCGGGGAAACCCAAGAGACCCAGTACTTC; CDR3aa: CASSQAMTSGETQETQYF; v_gene: TRBV4-1; d_gene: TRBD2; abundance: many; j_gene: TRBJ2-5
CDR3nt: TGTGCCAGCAGCCCCGCGGCGCAGGTCGATACGCAGTATTTT; CDR3aa: CASSPAAQVDTQYF; v_gene: TRBV7-9; d_gene: -; abundance: few; j_gene: TRBJ2-3
CDR3nt: TGTGCCAGTAATGGACTAGCGGGGAAAAATGAGCAGTTCTTC; CDR3aa: CASNGLAGKNEQFF; v_gene: TRBV19; d_gene: TRBD2; abundance: many; j_gene: TRBJ2-1
CDR3nt: TGCGCCAGCAGCCCGGAACCACAGGGTTCTAGCAATCAGCCCCAGCATTTT; CDR3aa: CASSPEPQGSSNQPQHF; v_gene: TRBV5-1; d_gene: -; abundance: few; j_gene: TRBJ1-5
CDR3nt: TGCAGTGCTAGAGAAGGACGCTACGAGCAGTACTTC; CDR3aa: CSAREGRYEQYF; v_gene: TRBV20-1; d_gene: -; abundance: -; j_gene: TRBJ2-7
CDR3nt: TGTGCCAGCACCCCGGGGACTAGCGGGGGCGTCGAGCAGTACTTC; CDR3aa: CASTPGTSGGVEQYF; v_gene: TRBV7-3; d_gene: TRBD2; abundance: -; j_gene: TRBJ2-7
CDR3nt: TGTGCCAGCAGCTCACTAGCGGGGTCAGAGACCCAGTACTTC; CDR3aa: CASSSLAGSETQYF; v_gene: TRBV7-3; d_gene: TRBD2; abundance: few; j_gene: TRBJ2-5
CDR3nt: TGTGCCAGCAGTTATGCGATCACAACGGAGACCCAGTACTTC; CDR3aa: CASSYAITTETQYF; v_gene: TRBV13; d_gene: -; abundance: few; j_gene: TRBJ2-5
CDR3nt: TGCAGTGCTAGCATCGGGGGGCAGTACTTC; CDR3aa: CSASIGGQYF; v_gene: TRBV20-1; d_gene: -; abundance: once; j_gene: TRBJ2-7
CDR3nt: TGTGCCAGTAGTGTTGGGACAGGGGGGACGGTCAGGAACATTCAGTACTTC; CDR3aa: CASSVGTGGTVRNIQYF; v_gene: TRBV19; d_gene: TRBD1; abundance: -; j_gene: TRBJ2-4
CDR3nt: TGTGCCAGCAGTTACCGTGGGTTGCAGCGGTATGGTTCACCCCTCCACTTT; CDR3aa: CASSYRGLQRYGSPLHF; v_gene: TRBV6-2/TRBV6-3; d_gene: -; abundance: few; j_gene: TRBJ1-6
CDR3nt: TGTGCCAGCACCAACCCAGGGGGATCTGGAAACACCATATATTTT; CDR3aa: CASTNPGGSGNTIYF; v_gene: TRBV28; d_gene: TRBD1; abundance: once; j_gene: TRBJ1-3
CDR3nt: TGTGCCAGCAGCTTACGCGGCAGTCCCTATGGCTACACCTTC; CDR3aa: CASSLRGSPYGYTF; v_gene: TRBV7-3; d_gene: -; abundance: many; j_gene: TRBJ1-2
CDR3nt: TGTGCCAGCAGTGCCGTTTCCGGGTTCGGGAATACGCAGTATTTT; CDR3aa: CASSAVSGFGNTQYF; v_gene: TRBV2; d_gene: -; abundance: -; j_gene: TRBJ2-3
CDR3nt: TGTGCCACCAGCAGAGCCGGGACAGGGTTTGGTCCCTATGGCTACACCTTC; CDR3aa: CATSRAGTGFGPYGYTF; v_gene: TRBV15; d_gene: TRBD1; abundance: many; j_gene: TRBJ1-2
CDR3nt: TGTGCCAGCAGTTACTCGTCTAGCGGGGGGATCTACAATGAGCAGTTCTTC; CDR3aa: CASSYSSSGGIYNEQFF; v_gene: TRBV6-2/TRBV6-3; d_gene: TRBD2; abundance: few; j_gene: TRBJ2-1
CDR3nt: TGTGCCAGCAGCCCGAAAGCGGGCGGGAGATTCGCAGATACGCAGTATTTT; CDR3aa: CASSPKAGGRFADTQYF; v_gene: TRBV11-1; d_gene: TRBD2; abundance: -; j_gene: TRBJ2-3
CDR3nt: TGTGCCAGCAGCCAAGAATCGCGGTCATCACCCCTCCACTTT; CDR3aa: CASSQESRSSPLHF; v_gene: TRBV14; d_gene: -; abundance: many; j_gene: TRBJ1-6
CDR3nt: TGCAGTGCTGCGGGGGGTGTACAGAACAATCAGCCCCAGCATTTT; CDR3aa: CSAAGGVQNNQPQHF; v_gene: TRBV20-1; d_gene: -; abundance: -; j_gene: TRBJ1-5
CDR3nt: TGTGCCAGCAGCTCCGGACAGTCCGATAGCTACACCTTC; CDR3aa: CASSSGQSDSYTF; v_gene: TRBV7-9; d_gene: -; abundance: many; j_gene: TRBJ1-2
CDR3nt: TGTGCCAGCGAGCGGTCACTAACGGATTCACCCCTCCACTTT; CDR3aa: CASERSLTDSPLHF; v_gene: TRBV25-1; d_gene: -; abundance: -; j_gene: TRBJ1-6
CDR3nt: TGTGCCAGCAACCGCCGACGGGACGCCGACGCCTACGAGCAGTACTTC; CDR3aa: CASNRRRDADAYEQYF; v_gene: TRBV25-1; d_gene: -; abundance: once; j_gene: TRBJ2-7
CDR3nt: TGCAGCGTTGAATGGGGGAAAGAGACCCAGTACTTC; CDR3aa: CSVEWGKETQYF; v_gene: TRBV29-1; d_gene: -; abundance: -; j_gene: TRBJ2-5
CDR3nt: TGTGCCAGCAGCCGGATTGACAGGAATTCACCCCTCCACTTT; CDR3aa: CASSRIDRNSPLHF; v_gene: TRBV2; d_gene: -; abundance: many; j_gene: TRBJ1-6
CDR3nt: TGCAGCGCACGACAGGGGCTAATCAAAGACACTGAAGCTTTCTTT; CDR3aa: CSARQGLIKDTEAFF; v_gene: TRBV29-1; d_gene: TRBD1; abundance: -; j_gene: TRBJ1-1
CDR3nt: TGCGCCAGCAGCGCCAGACTAGCTTACAATGAGCAGTTCTTC; CDR3aa: CASSARLAYNEQFF; v_gene: TRBV10-1; d_gene: TRBD2; abundance: -; j_gene: TRBJ2-1
CDR3nt: TGCGCCAGCAGTGCGTCGGGGGGACGAAACACCATATATTTT; CDR3aa: CASSASGGRNTIYF; v_gene: TRBV10-2; d_gene: -; abundance: few; j_gene: TRBJ1-3